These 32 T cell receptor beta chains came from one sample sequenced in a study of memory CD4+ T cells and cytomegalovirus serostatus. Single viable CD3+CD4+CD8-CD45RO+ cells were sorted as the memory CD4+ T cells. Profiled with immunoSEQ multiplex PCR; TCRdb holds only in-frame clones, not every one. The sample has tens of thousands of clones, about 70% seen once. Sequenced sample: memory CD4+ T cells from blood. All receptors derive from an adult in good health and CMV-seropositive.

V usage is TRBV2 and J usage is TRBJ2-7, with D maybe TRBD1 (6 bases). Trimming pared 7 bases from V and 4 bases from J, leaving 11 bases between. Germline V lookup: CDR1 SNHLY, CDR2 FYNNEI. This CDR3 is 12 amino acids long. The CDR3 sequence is CASNADRYEQYF. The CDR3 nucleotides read TGTGCCAGCAATGCAGACAGGTACGAGCAGTACTTC.

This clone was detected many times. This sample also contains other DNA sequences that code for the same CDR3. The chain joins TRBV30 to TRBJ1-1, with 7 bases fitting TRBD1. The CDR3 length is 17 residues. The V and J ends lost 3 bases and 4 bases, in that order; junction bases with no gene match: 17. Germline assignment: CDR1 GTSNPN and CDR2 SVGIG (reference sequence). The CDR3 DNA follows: TGTGCCTGGAGCGCCAACAGGGGAGATTTTGGACGCACTGAAGCTTTCTTT. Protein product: CAWSANRGDFGRTEAFF.

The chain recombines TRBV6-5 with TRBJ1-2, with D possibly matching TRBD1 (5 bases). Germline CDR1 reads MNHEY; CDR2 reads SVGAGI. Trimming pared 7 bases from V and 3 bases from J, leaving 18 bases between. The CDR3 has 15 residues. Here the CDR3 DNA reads TGTGCCAGCAAACGAACAGGCAGTGGGGACTATGGCTACACCTTC. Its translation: CASKRTGSGDYGYTF.

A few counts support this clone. This CDR3 is CAISDGQGSEQYF. Here the CDR3 DNA reads TGTGCCATCAGTGACGGACAGGGTAGTGAGCAGTACTTC. The V and J genes are TRBV10-3 and TRBJ2-7, with 8 bases fitting TRBD1. Germline V CDR1 and CDR2: ENHRY, SYGVKD. The CDR3 runs to 13 residues. V dropped 3 bases and J dropped 7; count of bases not matched to a gene: 5.

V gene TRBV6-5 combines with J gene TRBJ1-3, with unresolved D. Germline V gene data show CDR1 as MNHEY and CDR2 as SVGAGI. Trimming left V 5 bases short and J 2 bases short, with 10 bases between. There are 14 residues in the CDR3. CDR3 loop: CASSQTRTGNTIYF. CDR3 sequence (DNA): TGTGCCAGCAGTCAGACAAGGACTGGAAACACCATATATTTT.

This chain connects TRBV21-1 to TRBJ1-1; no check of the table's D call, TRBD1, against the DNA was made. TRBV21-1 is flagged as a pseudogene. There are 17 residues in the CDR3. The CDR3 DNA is TGTGCCAGCAGCAAATCCCAAAAACAGGGGACGAACACTGAAGCTTTCTTT. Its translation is CASSKSQKQGTNTEAFF.

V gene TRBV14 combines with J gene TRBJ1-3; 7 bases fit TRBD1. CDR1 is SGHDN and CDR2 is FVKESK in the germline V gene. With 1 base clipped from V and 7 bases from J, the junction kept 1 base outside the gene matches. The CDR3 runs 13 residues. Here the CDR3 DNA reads TGTGCCAGCAGCCAAGGACAGGGTAACACCATATATTTT. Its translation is CASSQGQGNTIYF.

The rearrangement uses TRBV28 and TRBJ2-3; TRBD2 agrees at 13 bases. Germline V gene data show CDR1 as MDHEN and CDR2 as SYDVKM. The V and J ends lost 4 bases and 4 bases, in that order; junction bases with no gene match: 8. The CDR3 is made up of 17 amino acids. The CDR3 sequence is CASSSMTSGRRADTQYF. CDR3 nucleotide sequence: TGTGCCAGCAGTTCAATGACTAGCGGGAGGAGGGCAGATACGCAGTATTTT. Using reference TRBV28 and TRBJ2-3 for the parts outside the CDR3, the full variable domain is DVKVTQSSRYLVKRTGEKVFLECVQDMDHENMFWYRQDPGLGLRLIYFSYDVKMKEKGDIPEGYSVSREKKERFSLILESASTNQTSMYLCASSSMTSGRRADTQYFGPGTRLTVL.

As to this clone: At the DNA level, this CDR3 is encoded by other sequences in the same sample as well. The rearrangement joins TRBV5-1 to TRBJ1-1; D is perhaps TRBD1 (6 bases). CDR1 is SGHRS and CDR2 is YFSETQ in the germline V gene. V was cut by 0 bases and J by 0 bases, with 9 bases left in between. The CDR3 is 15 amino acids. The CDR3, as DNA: TGCGCCAGCAGCTTGGAGGGGGGCCTGAACACTGAAGCTTTCTTT. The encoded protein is CASSLEGGLNTEAFF.

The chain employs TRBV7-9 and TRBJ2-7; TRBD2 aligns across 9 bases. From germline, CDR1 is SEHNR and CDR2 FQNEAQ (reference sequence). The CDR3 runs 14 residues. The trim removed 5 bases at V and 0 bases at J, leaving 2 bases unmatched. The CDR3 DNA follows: TGTGCCAGCAGCCCGGGACTAGCCTCCTACGAGCAGTACTTC. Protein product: CASSPGLASYEQYF. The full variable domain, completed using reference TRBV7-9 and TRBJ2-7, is DTGVSQNPRHKITKRGQNVTFRCDPISEHNRLYWYRQTLGQGPEFLTYFQNEAQLEKSRLLSDRFSAERPKGSFSTLEIQRTEQGDSAMYLCASSPGLASYEQYFGPGTRLTVT.

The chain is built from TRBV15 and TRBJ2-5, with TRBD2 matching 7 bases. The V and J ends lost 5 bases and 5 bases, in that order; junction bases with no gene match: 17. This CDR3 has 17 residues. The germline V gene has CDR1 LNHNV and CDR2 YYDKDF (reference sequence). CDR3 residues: CATSGGGRGWTGETQYF. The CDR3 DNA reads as TGTGCCACCAGCGGTGGCGGGCGGGGGTGGACGGGGGAGACCCAGTACTTC.

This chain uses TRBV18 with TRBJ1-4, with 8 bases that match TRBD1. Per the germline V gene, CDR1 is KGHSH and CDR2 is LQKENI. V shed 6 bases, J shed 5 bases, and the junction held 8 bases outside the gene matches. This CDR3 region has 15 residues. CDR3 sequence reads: CASSPGQGGNEKLFF. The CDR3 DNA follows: TGTGCCAGCTCCCCCGGACAGGGCGGGAATGAAAAACTGTTTTTT.

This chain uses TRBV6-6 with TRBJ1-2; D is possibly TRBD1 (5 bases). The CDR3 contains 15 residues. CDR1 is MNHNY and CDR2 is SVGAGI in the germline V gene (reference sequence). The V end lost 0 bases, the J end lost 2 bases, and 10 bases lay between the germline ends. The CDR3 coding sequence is TGTGCCAGCAGTTACTCTGGCGGGACGAACTATGGCTACACCTTC. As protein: CASSYSGGTNYGYTF.

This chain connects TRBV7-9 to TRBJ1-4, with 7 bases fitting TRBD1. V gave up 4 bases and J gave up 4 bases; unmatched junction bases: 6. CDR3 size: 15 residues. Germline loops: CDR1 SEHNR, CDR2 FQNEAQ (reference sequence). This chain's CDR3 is CASSSQGTDNEKLFF. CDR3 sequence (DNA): TGTGCCAGCAGCTCCCAGGGGACAGATAATGAAAAACTGTTTTTT.

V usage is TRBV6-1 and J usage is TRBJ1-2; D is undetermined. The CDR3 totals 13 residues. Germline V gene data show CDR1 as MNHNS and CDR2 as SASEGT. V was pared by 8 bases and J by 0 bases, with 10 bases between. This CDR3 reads CASDSATNYGYTF. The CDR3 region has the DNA TGTGCCAGCGACTCAGCAACTAACTATGGCTACACCTTC.

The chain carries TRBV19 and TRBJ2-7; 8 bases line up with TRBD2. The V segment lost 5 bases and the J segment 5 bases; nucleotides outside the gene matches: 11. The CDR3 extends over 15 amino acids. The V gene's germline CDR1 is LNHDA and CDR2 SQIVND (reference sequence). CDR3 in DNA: TGTGCCAGTAGTCCCTCGGTAGCGGGGTACGACGAGCAGTACTTC. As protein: CASSPSVAGYDEQYF.

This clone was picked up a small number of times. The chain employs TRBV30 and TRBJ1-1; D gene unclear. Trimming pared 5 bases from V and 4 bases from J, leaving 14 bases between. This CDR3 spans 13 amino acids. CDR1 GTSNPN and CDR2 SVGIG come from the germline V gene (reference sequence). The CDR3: CAWGTRRGTEAFF. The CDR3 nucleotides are TGTGCCTGGGGAACCCGACGTGGCACTGAAGCTTTCTTT.

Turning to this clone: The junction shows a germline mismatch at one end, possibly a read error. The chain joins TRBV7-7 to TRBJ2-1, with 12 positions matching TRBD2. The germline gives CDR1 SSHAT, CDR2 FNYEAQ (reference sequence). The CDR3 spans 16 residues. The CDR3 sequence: CASSPGRLAGDNEQFF. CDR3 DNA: TGTGCTAGCAGCCCTGGACGACTAGCGGGAGACAATGAGCAGTTCTTC.

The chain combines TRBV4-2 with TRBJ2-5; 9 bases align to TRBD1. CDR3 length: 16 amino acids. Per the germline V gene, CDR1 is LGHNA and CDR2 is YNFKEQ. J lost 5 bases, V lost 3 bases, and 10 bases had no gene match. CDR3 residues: CASSQGTGRLWETQYF. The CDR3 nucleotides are TGTGCCAGCAGCCAGGGGACAGGGAGGTTGTGGGAGACCCAGTACTTC.

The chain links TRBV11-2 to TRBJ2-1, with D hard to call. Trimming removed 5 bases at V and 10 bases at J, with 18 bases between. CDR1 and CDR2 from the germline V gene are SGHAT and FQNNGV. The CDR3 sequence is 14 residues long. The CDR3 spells CASSPIRRVAEQFF. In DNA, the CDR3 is TGTGCCAGCAGCCCCATTAGAAGGGTGGCAGAGCAGTTCTTC.

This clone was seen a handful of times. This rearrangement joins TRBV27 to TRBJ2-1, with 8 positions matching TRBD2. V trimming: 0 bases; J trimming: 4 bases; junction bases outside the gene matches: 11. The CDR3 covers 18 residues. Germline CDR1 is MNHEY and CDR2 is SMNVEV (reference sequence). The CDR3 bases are TGTGCCAGCAGTTTATCGGCACGCGGGGGGTTACAGTACAATGAGCAGTTCTTC. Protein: CASSLSARGGLQYNEQFF.

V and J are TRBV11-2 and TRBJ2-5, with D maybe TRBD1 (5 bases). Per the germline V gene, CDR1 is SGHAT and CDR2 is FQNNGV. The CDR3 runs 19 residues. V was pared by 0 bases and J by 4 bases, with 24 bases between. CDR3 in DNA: TGTGCCAGCAGCTTAGAACCCCCCGGCGGTCAGGGTCTGAGAGAGACCCAGTACTTC. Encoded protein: CASSLEPPGGQGLRETQYF.

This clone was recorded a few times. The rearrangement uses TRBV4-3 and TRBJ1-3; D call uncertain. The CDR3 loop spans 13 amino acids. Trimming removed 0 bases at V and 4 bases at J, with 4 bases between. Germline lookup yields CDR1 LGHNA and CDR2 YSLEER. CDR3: CASSQERGNTIYF. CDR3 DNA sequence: TGCGCCAGCAGCCAAGAAAGGGGAAACACCATATATTTT.

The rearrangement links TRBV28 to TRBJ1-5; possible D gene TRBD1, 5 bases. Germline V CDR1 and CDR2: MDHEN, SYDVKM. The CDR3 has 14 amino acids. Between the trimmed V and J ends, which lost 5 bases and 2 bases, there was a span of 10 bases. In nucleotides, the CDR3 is TGTGCCAGCAGTCCAGGGATTGGCAATCAGCCCCAGCATTTT. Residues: CASSPGIGNQPQHF.

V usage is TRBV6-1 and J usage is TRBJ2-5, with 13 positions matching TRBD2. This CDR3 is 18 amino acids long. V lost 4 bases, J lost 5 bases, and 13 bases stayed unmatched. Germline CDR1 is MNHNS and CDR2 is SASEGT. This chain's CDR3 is CASSVETSGRPLGETQYF. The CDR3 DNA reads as TGTGCCAGCAGTGTGGAGACTAGCGGGAGGCCCCTAGGGGAGACCCAGTACTTC.

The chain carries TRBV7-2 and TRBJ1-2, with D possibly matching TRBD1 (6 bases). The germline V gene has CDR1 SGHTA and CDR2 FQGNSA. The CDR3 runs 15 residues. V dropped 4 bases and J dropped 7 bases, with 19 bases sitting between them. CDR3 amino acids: CASSSENPTGSGYTF. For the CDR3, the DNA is TGTGCCAGCAGCTCGGAGAACCCGACAGGTTCTGGCTACACCTTC.

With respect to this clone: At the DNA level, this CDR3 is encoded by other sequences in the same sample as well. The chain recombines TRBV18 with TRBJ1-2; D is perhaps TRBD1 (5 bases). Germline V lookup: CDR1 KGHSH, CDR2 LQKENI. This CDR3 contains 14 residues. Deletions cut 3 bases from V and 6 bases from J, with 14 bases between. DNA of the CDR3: TGTGCCAGCTCACCCGAGGGGCAGGGAAATGGCTACACCTTC. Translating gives CASSPEGQGNGYTF.

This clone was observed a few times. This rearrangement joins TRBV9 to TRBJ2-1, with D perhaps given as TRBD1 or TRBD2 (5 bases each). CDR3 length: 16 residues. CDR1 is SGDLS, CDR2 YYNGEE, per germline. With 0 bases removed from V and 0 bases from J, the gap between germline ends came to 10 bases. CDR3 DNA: TGTGCCAGCAGCGTAGAGGGGACCATCTCCTACAATGAGCAGTTCTTC. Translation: CASSVEGTISYNEQFF.

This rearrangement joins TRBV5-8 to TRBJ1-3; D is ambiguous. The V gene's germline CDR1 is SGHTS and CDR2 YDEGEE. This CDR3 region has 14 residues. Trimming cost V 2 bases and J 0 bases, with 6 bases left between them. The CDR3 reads CASSLGRSGNTIYF. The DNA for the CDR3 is TGTGCCAGCAGCTTAGGTCGCTCTGGAAACACCATATATTTT.

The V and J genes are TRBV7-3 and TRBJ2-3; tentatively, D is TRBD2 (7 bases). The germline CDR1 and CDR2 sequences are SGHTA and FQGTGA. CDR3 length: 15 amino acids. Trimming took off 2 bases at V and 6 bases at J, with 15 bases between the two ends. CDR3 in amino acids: CASSLRGGAGDTQYF. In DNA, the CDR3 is TGTGCCAGCAGCTTACGAGGGGGGGCAGGGGATACGCAGTATTTT.

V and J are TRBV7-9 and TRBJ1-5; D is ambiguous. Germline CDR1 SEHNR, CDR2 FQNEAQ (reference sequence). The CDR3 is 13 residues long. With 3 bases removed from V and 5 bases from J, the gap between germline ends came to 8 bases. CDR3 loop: CASSLQEYQPQHF. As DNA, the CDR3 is TGTGCCAGCAGCTTGCAGGAGTATCAGCCCCAGCATTTT.

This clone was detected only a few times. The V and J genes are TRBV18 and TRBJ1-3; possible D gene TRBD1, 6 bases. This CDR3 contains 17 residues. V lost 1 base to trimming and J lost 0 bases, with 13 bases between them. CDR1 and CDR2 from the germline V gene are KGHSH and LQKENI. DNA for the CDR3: TGTGCCAGCTCACCACTCCCGGACAGCTACTCTGGAAACACCATATATTTT. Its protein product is CASSPLPDSYSGNTIYF.